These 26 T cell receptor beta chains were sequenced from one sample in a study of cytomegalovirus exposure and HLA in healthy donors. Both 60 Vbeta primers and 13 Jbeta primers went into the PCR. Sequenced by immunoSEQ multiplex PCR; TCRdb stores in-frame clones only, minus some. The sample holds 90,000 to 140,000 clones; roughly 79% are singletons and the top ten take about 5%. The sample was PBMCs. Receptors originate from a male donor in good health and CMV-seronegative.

For the CDR3, the DNA is TGTGCCAGCAGCTTACAGGGTCCGGATGGGGAGCTGTTTTTT. Translation: CASSLQGPDGELFF. The J gene is TRBJ2-2, the V gene TRBV5-4; tentatively, D is TRBD1 (6 bases). V was clipped by 2 bases and J by 8 bases, with 13 bases between them. The CDR3 spans 14 residues. CDR1 is SGHNT, CDR2 YYREEE, per germline (reference sequence).

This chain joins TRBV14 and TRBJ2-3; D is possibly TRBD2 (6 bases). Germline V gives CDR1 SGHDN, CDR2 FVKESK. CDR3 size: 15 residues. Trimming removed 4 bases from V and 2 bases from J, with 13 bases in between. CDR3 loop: CASSPVGLLTDTQYF. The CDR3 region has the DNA TGTGCCAGCAGCCCGGTGGGACTCCTCACAGATACGCAGTATTTT.

CDR3 coding DNA: TGTGCCAGCAGCTCATTTAGGGGTGCGACTGAAGCTTTCTTT. It codes for CASSSFRGATEAFF. The chain recombines TRBV7-3 with TRBJ1-1, with TRBD1 as a possible D gene (5 bases). The CDR3 has 14 residues. V dropped 4 bases and J dropped 5 bases, with 14 bases sitting between them. The germline CDR1 and CDR2 sequences are SGHTA and FQGTGA.

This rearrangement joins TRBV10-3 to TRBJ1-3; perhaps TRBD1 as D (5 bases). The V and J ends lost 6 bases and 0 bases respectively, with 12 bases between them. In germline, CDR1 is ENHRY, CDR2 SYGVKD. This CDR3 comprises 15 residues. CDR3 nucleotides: TGTGCCATCAGCCCGACAGCTCTCTCTGGAAACACCATATATTTT. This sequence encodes CAISPTALSGNTIYF.

The CDR3 loop reads CASSQDALSSYNEQFF. DNA for the CDR3: TGTGCCAGCAGCCAAGATGCGCTGAGCTCCTACAATGAGCAGTTCTTC. J is TRBJ2-1 and V is TRBV4-2; D ambiguous. Germline-derived CDR1 and CDR2 are LGHNA and YNFKEQ. This CDR3 comprises 16 residues. Trimming shortened V by 0 bases and J by 0 bases, and 9 bases separated the two germline ends.

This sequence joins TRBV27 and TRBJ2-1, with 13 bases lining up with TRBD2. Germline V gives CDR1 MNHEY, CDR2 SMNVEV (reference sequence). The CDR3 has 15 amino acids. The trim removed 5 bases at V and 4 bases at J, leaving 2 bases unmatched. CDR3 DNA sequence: TGTGCCAGCAGTGAGGGACTAGCGGGGTACAATGAGCAGTTCTTC. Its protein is CASSEGLAGYNEQFF.

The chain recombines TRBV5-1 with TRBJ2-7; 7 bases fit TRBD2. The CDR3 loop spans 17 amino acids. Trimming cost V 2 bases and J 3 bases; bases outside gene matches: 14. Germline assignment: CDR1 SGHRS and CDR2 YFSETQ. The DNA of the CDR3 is TGCGCCAGCAGCTTCGGTTTGGGCCTAGCGGCAGTCTACGAGCAGTACTTC. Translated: CASSFGLGLAAVYEQYF.

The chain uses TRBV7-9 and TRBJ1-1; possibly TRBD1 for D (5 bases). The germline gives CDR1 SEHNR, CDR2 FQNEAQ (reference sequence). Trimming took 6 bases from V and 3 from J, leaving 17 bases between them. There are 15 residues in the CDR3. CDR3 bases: TGTGCCAGCAGGCCACCTGAGGGGAGGGACACTGAAGCTTTCTTT. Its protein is CASRPPEGRDTEAFF.

The DNA for the CDR3 is TGTGCCAGCGGCCGCACTAGCGGGGCACAAGAGACCCAGTACTTC. Translating it yields CASGRTSGAQETQYF. The V gene is TRBV28, the J gene TRBJ2-5; TRBD2 matches at 10 bases. This CDR3 comprises 15 residues. CDR1 is MDHEN, CDR2 SYDVKM, per germline. V was clipped by 8 bases and J by 2 bases; unmatched bases: 8.

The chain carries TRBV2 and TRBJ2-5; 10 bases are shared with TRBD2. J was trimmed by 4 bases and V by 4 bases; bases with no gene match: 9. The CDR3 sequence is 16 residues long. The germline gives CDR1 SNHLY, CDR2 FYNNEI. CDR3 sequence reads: CASSGRASGRGETQYF. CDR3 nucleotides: TGTGCCAGCAGTGGTAGGGCTAGCGGGAGAGGAGAGACCCAGTACTTC.

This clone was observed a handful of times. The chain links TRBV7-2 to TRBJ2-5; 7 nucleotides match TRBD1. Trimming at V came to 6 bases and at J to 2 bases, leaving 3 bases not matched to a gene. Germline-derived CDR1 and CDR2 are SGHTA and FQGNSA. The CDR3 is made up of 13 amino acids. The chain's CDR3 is CASRETGQETQYF. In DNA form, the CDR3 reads TGTGCCAGCAGGGAGACAGGGCAAGAGACCCAGTACTTC.

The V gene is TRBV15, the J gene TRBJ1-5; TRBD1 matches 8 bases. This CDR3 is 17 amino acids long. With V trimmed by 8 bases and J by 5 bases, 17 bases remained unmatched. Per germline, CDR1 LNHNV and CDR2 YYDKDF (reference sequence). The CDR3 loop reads CATGREQRSRGHQPQHF. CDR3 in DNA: TGTGCCACCGGACGGGAGCAGAGATCCAGGGGGCATCAGCCCCAGCATTTT.

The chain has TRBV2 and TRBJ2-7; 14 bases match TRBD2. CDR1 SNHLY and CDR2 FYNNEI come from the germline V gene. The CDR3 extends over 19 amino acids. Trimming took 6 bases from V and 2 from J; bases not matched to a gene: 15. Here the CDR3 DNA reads TGTGCCAGCAGGCCCGAGACTAGCGGGAGGGCACAAAATCCCTACGAGCAGTACTTC. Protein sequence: CASRPETSGRAQNPYEQYF.

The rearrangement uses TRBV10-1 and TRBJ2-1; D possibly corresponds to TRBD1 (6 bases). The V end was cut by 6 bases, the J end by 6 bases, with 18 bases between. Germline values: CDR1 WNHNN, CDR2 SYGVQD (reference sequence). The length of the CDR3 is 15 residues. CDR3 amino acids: CASSPDSIPTNEQFF. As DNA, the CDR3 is TGCGCCAGCAGCCCGGACAGTATTCCTACCAATGAGCAGTTCTTC.

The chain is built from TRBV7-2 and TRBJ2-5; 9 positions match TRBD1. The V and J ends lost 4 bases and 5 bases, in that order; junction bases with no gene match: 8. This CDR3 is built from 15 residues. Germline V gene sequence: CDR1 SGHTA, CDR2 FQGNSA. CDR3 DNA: TGTGCCAGCAGCTCCGGCGGGACAGGGAGGGAGACCCAGTACTTC. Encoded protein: CASSSGGTGRETQYF.

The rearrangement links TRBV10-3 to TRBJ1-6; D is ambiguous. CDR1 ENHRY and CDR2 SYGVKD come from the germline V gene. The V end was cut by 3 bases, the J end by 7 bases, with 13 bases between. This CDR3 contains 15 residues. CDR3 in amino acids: CAISEEVRGNSPLHF. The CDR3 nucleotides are TGTGCCATCAGTGAAGAGGTACGAGGCAATTCACCCCTCCACTTT.

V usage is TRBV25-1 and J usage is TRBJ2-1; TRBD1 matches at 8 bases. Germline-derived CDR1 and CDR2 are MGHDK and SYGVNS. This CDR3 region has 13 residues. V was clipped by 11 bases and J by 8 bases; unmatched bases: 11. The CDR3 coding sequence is TGTGCCTGTACGCCCCCGACAGGGGATGAGCAGTTCTTC. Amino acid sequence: CACTPPTGDEQFF.

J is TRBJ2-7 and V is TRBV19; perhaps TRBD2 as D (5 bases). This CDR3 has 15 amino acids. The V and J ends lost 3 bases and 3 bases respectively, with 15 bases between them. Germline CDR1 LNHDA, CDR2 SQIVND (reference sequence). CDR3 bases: TGTGCCAGTAGTATTTTGCGGGCGGATGGCTACGAGCAGTACTTC. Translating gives CASSILRADGYEQYF.

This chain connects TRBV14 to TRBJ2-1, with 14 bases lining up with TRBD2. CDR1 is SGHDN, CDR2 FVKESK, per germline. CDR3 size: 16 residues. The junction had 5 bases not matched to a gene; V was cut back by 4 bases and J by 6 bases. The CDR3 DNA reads TGTGCCAGCAGCCCTCCGGGACTAGCGGGAGTCAATGAGCAGTTCTTC. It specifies CASSPPGLAGVNEQFF.

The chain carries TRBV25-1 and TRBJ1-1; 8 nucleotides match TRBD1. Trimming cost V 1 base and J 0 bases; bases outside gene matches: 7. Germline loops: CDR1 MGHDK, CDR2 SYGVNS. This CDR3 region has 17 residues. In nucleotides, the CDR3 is TGTGCCAGCAGTGAATTTGGCAGGGGGCCACTGAACACTGAAGCTTTCTTT. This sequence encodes CASSEFGRGPLNTEAFF.

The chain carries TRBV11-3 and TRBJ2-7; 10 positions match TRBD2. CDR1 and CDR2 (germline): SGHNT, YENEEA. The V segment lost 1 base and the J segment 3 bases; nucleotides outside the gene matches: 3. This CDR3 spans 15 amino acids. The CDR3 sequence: CASSLGTSGSYEQYF. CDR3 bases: TGTGCCAGCAGCTTAGGGACTAGCGGAAGCTACGAGCAGTACTTC.

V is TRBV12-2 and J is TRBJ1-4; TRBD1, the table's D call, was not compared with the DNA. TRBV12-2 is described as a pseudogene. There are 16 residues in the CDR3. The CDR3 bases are TGTGCAAGTCGCTTAGAGGGGGACAGTCGGCATGAAAAACTGTTTTTT. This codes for CASRLEGDSRHEKLFF.

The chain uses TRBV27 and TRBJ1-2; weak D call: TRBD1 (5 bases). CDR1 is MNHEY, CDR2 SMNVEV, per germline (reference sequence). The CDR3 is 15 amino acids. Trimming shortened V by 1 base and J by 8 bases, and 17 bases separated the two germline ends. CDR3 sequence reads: CASSLFGTGSGGYTF. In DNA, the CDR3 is TGTGCCAGCAGTTTATTCGGGACGGGGAGCGGGGGCTACACCTTC.

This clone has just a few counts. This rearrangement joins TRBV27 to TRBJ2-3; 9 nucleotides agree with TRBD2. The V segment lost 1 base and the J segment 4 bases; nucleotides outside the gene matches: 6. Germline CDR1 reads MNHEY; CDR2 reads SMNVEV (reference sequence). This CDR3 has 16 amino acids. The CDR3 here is CASSLFAGGKSDTQYF. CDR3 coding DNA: TGTGCCAGCAGTTTATTCGCGGGAGGGAAGTCAGATACGCAGTATTTT.

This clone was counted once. CDR3 sequence (DNA): TGTGCCAGCCTCTCAACAGGGGCTGGAAACATTCAGTACTTC. It codes for CASLSTGAGNIQYF. This sequence joins TRBV2 and TRBJ2-4; TRBD1 agrees at 7 bases. CDR3 length: 14 amino acids. CDR1 is SNHLY and CDR2 is FYNNEI in the germline V gene. J lost 6 bases, V lost 8 bases, and 10 bases had no gene match.

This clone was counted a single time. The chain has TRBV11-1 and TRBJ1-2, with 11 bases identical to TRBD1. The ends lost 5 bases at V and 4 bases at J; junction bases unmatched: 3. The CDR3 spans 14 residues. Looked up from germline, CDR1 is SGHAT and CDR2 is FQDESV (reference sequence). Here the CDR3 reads CASSADRGPYGYTF. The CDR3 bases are TGTGCCAGCAGCGCGGACAGGGGGCCCTATGGCTACACCTTC.